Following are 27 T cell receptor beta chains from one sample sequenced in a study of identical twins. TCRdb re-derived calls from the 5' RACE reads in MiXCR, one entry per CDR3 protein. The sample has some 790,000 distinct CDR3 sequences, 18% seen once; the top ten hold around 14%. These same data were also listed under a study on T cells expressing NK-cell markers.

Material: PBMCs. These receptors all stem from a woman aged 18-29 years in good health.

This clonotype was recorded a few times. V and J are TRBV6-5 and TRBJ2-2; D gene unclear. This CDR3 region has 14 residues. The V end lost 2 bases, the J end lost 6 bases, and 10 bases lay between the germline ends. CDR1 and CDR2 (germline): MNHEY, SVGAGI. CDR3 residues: CASSYQASAGELFF. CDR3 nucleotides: TGTGCCAGCAGTTACCAGGCTTCGGCCGGGGAGCTGTTTTTT.

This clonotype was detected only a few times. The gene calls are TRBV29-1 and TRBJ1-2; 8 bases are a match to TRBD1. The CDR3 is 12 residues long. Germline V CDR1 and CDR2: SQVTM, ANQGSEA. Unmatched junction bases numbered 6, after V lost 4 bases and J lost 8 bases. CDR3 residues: CSVARGQRGYTF. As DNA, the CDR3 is TGCAGCGTTGCCAGGGGGCAAAGGGGCTACACCTTC.

The CDR3 reads CASSQEQIRSQQYF. CDR3 sequence (DNA): TGTGCCAGCAGCCAAGAACAAATTCGGAGTCAGCAGTACTTC. This chain uses TRBV14 with TRBJ2-7; D is undetermined. V lost 0 bases, J lost 8 bases, and 14 bases lay in between. This CDR3 is built from 14 residues. Germline V lookup: CDR1 SGHDN, CDR2 FVKESK. The full variable domain, completed using reference TRBV14 and TRBJ2-7, is EAGVTQFPSHSVIEKGQTVTLRCDPISGHDNLYWYRRVMGKEIKFLLHFVKESKQDESGMPNNRFLAERTGGTYSTLKVQPAELEDSGVYFCASSQEQIRSQQYFGPGTRLTVT.

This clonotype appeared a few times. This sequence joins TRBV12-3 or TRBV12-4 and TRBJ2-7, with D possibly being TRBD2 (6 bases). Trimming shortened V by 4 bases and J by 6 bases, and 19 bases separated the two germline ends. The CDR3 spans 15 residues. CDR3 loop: CASSSQAGGGAEQYF. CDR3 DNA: TGTGCCAGCAGTTCGCAAGCGGGCGGTGGGGCCGAGCAGTACTTC.

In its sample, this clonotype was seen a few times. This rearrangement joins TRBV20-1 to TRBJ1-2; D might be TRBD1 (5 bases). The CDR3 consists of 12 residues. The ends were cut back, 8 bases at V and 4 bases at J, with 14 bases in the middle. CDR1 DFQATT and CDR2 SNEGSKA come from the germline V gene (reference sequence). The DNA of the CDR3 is TGCAGTTATCCTTCGGGGGGCTATGGCTACACCTTC. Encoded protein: CSYPSGGYGYTF.

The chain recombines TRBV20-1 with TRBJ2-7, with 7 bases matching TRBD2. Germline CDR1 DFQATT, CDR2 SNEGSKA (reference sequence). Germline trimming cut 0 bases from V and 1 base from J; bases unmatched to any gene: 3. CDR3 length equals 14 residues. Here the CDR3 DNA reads TGCAGTGCTAGAGATATGGGACTATCCTACGAGCAGTACTTC. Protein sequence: CSARDMGLSYEQYF.

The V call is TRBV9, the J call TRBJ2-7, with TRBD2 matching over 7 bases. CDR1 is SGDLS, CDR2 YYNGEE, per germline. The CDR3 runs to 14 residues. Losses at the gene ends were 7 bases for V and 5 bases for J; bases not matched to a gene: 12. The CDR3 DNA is TGTGCCAGCGGGCAGGGAGGGCCGGAGCACGAGCAGTACTTC. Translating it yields CASGQGGPEHEQYF.

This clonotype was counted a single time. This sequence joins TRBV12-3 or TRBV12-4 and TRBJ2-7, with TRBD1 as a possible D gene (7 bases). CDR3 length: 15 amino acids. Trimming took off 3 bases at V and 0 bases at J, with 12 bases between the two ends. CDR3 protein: CASSLQGGPSYEQYF. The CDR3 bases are TGTGCCAGCAGTTTGCAGGGGGGCCCCTCCTACGAGCAGTACTTC.

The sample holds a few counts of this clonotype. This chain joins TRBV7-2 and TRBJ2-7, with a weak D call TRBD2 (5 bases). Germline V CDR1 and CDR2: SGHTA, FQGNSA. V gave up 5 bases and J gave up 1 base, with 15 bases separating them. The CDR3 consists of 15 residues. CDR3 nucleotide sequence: TGTGCCAGCAGCCTAACTCCCGGACTTTCCTACGAGCAGTACTTC. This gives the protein CASSLTPGLSYEQYF. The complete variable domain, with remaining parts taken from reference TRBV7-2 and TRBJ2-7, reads GAGVSQSPSNKVTEKGKDVELRCDPISGHTALYWYRQSLGQGLEFLIYFQGNSAPDKSGLPSDRFSAERTGGSVSTLTIQRTQQEDSAVYLCASSLTPGLSYEQYFGPGTRLTVT.

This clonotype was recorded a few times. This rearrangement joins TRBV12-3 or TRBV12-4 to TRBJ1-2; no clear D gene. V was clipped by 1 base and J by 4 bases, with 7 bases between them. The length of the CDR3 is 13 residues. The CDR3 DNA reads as TGTGCCAGCAGTTTAGGTGTCCCCTATGGCTACACCTTC. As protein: CASSLGVPYGYTF.

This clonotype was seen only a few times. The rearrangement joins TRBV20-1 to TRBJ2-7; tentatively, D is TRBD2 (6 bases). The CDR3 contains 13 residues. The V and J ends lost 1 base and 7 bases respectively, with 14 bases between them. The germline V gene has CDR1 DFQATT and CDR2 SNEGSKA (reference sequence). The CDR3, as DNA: TGCAGTGCTAGAGGGGCCGTGGCGGGAGAGCAGTACTTC. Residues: CSARGAVAGEQYF.

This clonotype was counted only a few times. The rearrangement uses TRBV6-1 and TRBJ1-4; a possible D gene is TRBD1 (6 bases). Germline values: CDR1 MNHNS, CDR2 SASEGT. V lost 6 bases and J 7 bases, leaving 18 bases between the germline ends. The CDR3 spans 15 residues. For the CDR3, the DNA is TGTGCCAGCAGCCGATGGGCGGAGGGGGTTGAAAAACTGTTTTTT. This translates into CASSRWAEGVEKLFF.

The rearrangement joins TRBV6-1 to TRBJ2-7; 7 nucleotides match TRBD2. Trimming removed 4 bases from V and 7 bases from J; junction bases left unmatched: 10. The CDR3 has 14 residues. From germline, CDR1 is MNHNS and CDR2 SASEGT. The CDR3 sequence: CASSAAGALLEQYF. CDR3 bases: TGTGCCAGCAGTGCCGCGGGAGCCCTACTGGAGCAGTACTTC.

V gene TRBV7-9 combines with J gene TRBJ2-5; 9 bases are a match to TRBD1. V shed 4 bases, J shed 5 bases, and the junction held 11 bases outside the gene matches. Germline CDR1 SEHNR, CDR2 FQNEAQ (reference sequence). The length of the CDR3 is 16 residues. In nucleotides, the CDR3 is TGTGCCAGCAGCTACCCTCCGGGACAGGGCTGGGAGACCCAGTACTTC. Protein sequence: CASSYPPGQGWETQYF. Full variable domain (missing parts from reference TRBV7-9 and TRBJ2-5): DTGVSQNPRHKITKRGQNVTFRCDPISEHNRLYWYRQTLGQGPEFLTYFQNEAQLEKSRLLSDRFSAERPKGSFSTLEIQRTEQGDSAMYLCASSYPPGQGWETQYFGPGTRLLVL.

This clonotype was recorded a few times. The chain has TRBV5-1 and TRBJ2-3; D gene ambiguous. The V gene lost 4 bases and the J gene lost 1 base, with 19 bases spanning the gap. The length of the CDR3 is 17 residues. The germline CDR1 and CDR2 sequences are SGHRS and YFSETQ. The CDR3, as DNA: TGCGCCAGCAGCGGAGCGTCGTCCGGATGGGGCACAGATACGCAGTATTTT. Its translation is CASSGASSGWGTDTQYF.

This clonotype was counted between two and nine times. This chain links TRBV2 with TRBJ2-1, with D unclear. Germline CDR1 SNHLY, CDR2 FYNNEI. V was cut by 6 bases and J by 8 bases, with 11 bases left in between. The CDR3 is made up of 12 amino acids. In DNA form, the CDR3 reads TGTGCCAGCAGAGTCGCGTTCGATGAGCAGTTCTTC. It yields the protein CASRVAFDEQFF. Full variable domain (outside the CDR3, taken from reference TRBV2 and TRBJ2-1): EPEVTQTPSHQVTQMGQEVILRCVPISNHLYFYWYRQILGQKVEFLVSFYNNEISEKSEIFDDQFSVERPDGSNFTLKIRSTKLEDSAMYFCASRVAFDEQFFGPGTRLTVL.

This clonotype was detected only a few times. This CDR3 reads CSAHSGDEKLFF. For the CDR3, the DNA is TGCAGTGCCCACTCAGGGGATGAAAAACTGTTTTTT. V is TRBV20-1 and J is TRBJ1-4, with a tentative D call TRBD1 (6 bases). This CDR3 is 12 amino acids long. Between the trimmed V and J ends, which lost 6 bases and 6 bases, there was a span of 11 bases. Germline loops: CDR1 DFQATT, CDR2 SNEGSKA (reference sequence).

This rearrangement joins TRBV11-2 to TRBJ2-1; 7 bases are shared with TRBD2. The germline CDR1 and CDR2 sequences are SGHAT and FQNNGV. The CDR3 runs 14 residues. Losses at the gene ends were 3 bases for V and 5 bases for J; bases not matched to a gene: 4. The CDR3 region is CASSFGTTDNEQFF. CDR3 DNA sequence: TGTGCCAGCAGCTTTGGGACTACGGACAATGAGCAGTTCTTC.

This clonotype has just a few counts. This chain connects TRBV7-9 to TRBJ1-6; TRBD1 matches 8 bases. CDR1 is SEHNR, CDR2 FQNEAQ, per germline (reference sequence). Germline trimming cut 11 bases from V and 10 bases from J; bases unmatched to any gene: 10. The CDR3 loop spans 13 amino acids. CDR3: CAGQPGGMSPLHF. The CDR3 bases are TGTGCCGGTCAGCCAGGGGGCATGTCACCCCTCCACTTT.

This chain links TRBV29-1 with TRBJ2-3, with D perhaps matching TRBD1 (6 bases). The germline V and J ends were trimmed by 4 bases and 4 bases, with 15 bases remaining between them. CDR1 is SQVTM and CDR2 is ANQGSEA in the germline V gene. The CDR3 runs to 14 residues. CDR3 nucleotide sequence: TGCAGCGTTGTTGGGGGAAAGGGGGCAGATACGCAGTATTTT. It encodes CSVVGGKGADTQYF.

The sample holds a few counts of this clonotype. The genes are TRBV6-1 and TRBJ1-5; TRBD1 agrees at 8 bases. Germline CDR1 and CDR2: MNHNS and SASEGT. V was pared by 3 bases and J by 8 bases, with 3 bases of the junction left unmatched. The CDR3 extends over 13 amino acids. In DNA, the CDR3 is TGTGCCAGCAGTGATGGACAGGGAAAGCCCCAGCATTTT. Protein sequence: CASSDGQGKPQHF.

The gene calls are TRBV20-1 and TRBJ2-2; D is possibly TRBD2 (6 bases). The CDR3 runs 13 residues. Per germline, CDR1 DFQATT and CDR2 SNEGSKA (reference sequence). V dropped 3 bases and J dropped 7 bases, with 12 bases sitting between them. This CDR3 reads CSASGRFGGELFF. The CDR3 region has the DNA TGCAGTGCTAGCGGGAGATTCGGCGGGGAGCTGTTTTTT.

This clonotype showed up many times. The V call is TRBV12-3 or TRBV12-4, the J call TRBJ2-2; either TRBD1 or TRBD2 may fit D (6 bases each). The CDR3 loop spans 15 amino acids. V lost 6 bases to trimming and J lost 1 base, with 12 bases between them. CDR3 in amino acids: CASSLGGLNTGELFF. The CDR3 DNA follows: TGTGCCAGCAGCCTAGGGGGGCTGAACACCGGGGAGCTGTTTTTT.

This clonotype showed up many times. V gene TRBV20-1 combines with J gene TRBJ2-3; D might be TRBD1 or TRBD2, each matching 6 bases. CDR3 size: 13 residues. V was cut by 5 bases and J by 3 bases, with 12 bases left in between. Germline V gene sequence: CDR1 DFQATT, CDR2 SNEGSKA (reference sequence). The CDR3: CSAGGGATDTQYF. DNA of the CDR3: TGCAGTGCTGGGGGCGGGGCGACAGATACGCAGTATTTT.

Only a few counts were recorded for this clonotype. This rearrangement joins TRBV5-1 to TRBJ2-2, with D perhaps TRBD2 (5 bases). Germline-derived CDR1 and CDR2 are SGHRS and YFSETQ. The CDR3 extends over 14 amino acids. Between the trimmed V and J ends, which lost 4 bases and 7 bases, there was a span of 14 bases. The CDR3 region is CASSPTTARGELFF. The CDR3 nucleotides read TGCGCCAGCAGCCCGACTACAGCGCGCGGGGAGCTGTTTTTT.

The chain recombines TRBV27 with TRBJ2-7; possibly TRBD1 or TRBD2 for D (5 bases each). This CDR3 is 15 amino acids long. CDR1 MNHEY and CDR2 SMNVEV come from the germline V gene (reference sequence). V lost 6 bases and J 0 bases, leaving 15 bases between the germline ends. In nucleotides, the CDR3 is TGTGCCAGCAGAGGGGACCGACTTAGCTCCTACGAGCAGTACTTC. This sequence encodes CASRGDRLSSYEQYF.

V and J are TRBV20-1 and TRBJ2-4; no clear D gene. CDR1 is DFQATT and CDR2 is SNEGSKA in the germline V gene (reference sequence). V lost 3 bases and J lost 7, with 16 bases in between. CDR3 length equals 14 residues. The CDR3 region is CSARAPGARNIQYF. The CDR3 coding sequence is TGCAGTGCTAGGGCCCCCGGAGCGCGGAACATTCAGTACTTC.